At least ten counts were recorded for the clone carrying this TCR beta chain. Its antigen is as yet unknown. TCR beta libraries were built with iRepertoire HTBI primers and Arm-PCR of CDR3 regions. TCRdb ran MiXCR on the multiplex PCR reads and lists one entry per CDR3 protein. The repertoire has roughly 470,000 distinct CDR3 sequences, less than 25% of them found once; the top ten carry about 7.8%. The data are from a study of regulatory T cells in long-lasting Graves disease. Study-wide results and caveats: Clonotypes that were public and shared totalled approximately 3,000 in persistent patients versus 966 in new patients.

Time point described: persistent/refractory GD, antithyroid drugs over 5 years with positive TRAb. After RNA was extracted from PBMCs, the TCR library was made from it. The CDR3 spans 13 residues. Trimming took off 7 bases at V and 0 bases at J, with 12 bases between the two ends. Germline V gene lookup returns CDR1 SQVTM and CDR2 ANQGSEA. Sample: peripheral blood mononuclear cells (PBMCs), taken when the disease was refractory, from a patient treated with antithyroid drugs. This clonotype originated in a female donor with Graves disease. V is TRBV29-1 and J is TRBJ1-2; tentative D call: TRBD1 (6 bases). The CDR3 sequence: CSASGAANYGYTF. DNA of the CDR3: TGCAGCGCCTCAGGGGCGGCTAACTATGGCTACACCTTC.